The 20 T cell receptor beta chains below all came from one sample that was sequenced in a study of T cell responses to AZD1222 COVID-19 vaccine. TCRdb keeps only in-frame clones here, not all; method: immunoSEQ multiplex PCR. The sample has fewer than 85,000 clones, 75% to 90% seen once; the top ten hold 31%. Sequences were derived from peripheral blood, sampled on day 0 of AZD1222 vaccination. The receptors here all came from an adult in good health.

The chain is built from TRBV27 and TRBJ1-1; 10 nucleotides agree with TRBD1. Trimming cost V 9 bases and J 1 base; bases outside gene matches: 17. The CDR3 has 18 residues. CDR1 MNHEY and CDR2 SMNVEV come from the germline V gene (reference sequence). The CDR3 region is CASCNVPGQGLWNTEAFF. CDR3 bases: TGTGCCAGTTGCAATGTTCCGGGACAGGGGCTCTGGAACACTGAAGCTTTCTTT.

The chain carries TRBV3-1 (or the pseudogene TRBV3-2) and TRBJ1-1; the D is unclear. The CDR3 runs to 14 residues. Between the trimmed V and J ends, which lost 1 base and 1 base, there was a span of 7 bases. Germline CDR1 is LGHDT and CDR2 is YNNKEL (reference sequence). In nucleotides, the CDR3 is TGTGCCAGCAGCCAAGCGGTGGCGAACACTGAAGCTTTCTTT. Translation gives CASSQAVANTEAFF.

There are a few counts of this clone. J is TRBJ2-3 and V is TRBV5-4; D call uncertain. The CDR3 spans 14 residues. Between the trimmed V and J ends, which lost 0 bases and 1 base, there was a span of 6 bases. Germline CDR1 and CDR2: SGHNT and YYREEE (reference sequence). CDR3 protein: CASSLDPGTDTQYF. In nucleotides, the CDR3 is TGTGCCAGCAGCTTGGATCCAGGCACAGATACGCAGTATTTT.

This clone was found once. V is TRBV28 and J is TRBJ2-1; the match to TRBD2 covers 7 bases. CDR3 length: 16 amino acids. V shed 2 bases, J shed 7 bases, and the junction held 11 bases outside the gene matches. CDR1 MDHEN and CDR2 SYDVKM come from the germline V gene. CDR3 sequence: CASSLTGQREGNEQFF. The CDR3 coding sequence is TGTGCCAGCAGTTTAACGGGGCAGCGGGAAGGTAATGAGCAGTTCTTC.

The chain uses TRBV5-1 and TRBJ2-5; D perhaps matches TRBD2 (6 bases). The V and J ends lost 1 base and 5 bases respectively, with 15 bases between them. This CDR3 is 15 amino acids long. Germline V CDR1 and CDR2: SGHRS, YFSETQ. The CDR3 loop is CASSLKALAKETQYF. In nucleotides, the CDR3 is TGCGCCAGCAGCTTGAAGGCGCTAGCGAAGGAGACCCAGTACTTC.

The chain couples TRBV6-6 to TRBJ1-3, with D perhaps matching TRBD1 (6 bases). The V gene lost 5 bases and the J gene lost 2 bases, with 13 bases spanning the gap. This CDR3 contains 15 residues. In germline, CDR1 is MNHNY, CDR2 SVGAGI (reference sequence). This chain's CDR3 is CASSPLRTAGNTIYF. The CDR3 bases are TGTGCCAGCAGTCCGCTCCGGACAGCTGGAAACACCATATATTTT.

V is TRBV24-1 and J is TRBJ1-2; no clear D. Trimming pared 3 bases from V and 2 bases from J, leaving 12 bases between. Per the germline V gene, CDR1 is KGHDR and CDR2 is SFDVKD. This CDR3 is built from 15 residues. The CDR3 DNA follows: TGTGCCACCAGTGATGCACGGACTACCAACTATGGCTACACCTTC. Translated, it gives CATSDARTTNYGYTF.

The CDR3 protein is CASSPWSGDHGIQYF. Here the CDR3 DNA reads TGTGCCAGCAGTCCCTGGTCCGGGGACCACGGCATTCAGTACTTC. The rearrangement joins TRBV25-1 to TRBJ2-4, with D perhaps being TRBD1 or TRBD2 (5 bases each). CDR1 is MGHDK, CDR2 SYGVNS, per germline. V was cut by 5 bases and J by 9 bases, with 20 bases left in between. The CDR3 is 15 residues long.

In this sample, this clone turned up once. The V call is TRBV19, the J call TRBJ2-5; a possible D gene is TRBD2 (7 bases). Germline CDR1 and CDR2: LNHDA and SQIVND (reference sequence). Between the trimmed V and J ends, which lost 3 bases and 1 base, there was a span of 15 bases. The CDR3 is made up of 16 amino acids. The CDR3 reads CASSMGRGGPQETQYF. CDR3 nucleotide sequence: TGTGCCAGTAGTATGGGAAGGGGGGGGCCCCAAGAGACCCAGTACTTC.

This chain connects TRBV19 to TRBJ1-5; D unclear. The V end was cut by 5 bases, the J end by 0 bases, with 11 bases between. From germline, CDR1 is LNHDA and CDR2 SQIVND (reference sequence). CDR3 size: 15 residues. The CDR3 DNA reads as TGTGCCAGTAGTCGAGCCCAGATTAGCAATCAGCCCCAGCATTTT. It specifies CASSRAQISNQPQHF.

The chain is built from TRBV9 and TRBJ2-1; D is unresolved. V lost 0 bases and J 4 bases, leaving 11 bases between the germline ends. Germline V lookup: CDR1 SGDLS, CDR2 YYNGEE. The CDR3 is 15 amino acids. The CDR3 spells CASSVDYPAYNEQFF. In DNA, the CDR3 is TGTGCCAGCAGCGTAGATTACCCGGCGTACAATGAGCAGTTCTTC.

The V call is TRBV28, the J call TRBJ1-5, with TRBD1 as a possible D gene (5 bases). Trimming left V 6 bases short and J 6 bases short, with 12 bases between. This CDR3 is built from 13 residues. Germline values: CDR1 MDHEN, CDR2 SYDVKM. DNA for the CDR3: TGTGCCAGCAGCCCGGGGACCCTTCAGCCCCAGCATTTT. Protein: CASSPGTLQPQHF.

CDR3 sequence reads: CASSSLDILATDTQYF. For the CDR3, the DNA is TGTGCCAGCAGTTCGTTGGACATACTGGCCACAGATACGCAGTATTTT. The V and J genes are TRBV28 and TRBJ2-3; possibly TRBD1 for D (5 bases). Between the trimmed V and J ends, which lost 4 bases and 2 bases, there was a span of 16 bases. The CDR3 is 16 amino acids. CDR1 is MDHEN and CDR2 is SYDVKM in the germline V gene.

J is TRBJ2-2 and V is TRBV7-9; perhaps TRBD1 as D (6 bases). The CDR3 runs to 13 residues. Trimming removed 6 bases at V and 4 bases at J, with 9 bases between. Germline assignment: CDR1 SEHNR and CDR2 FQNEAQ (reference sequence). CDR3: CASRLGGTGELFF. CDR3 DNA: TGTGCCAGCAGGCTAGGGGGCACCGGGGAGCTGTTTTTT.

The rearrangement links TRBV6-4 to TRBJ2-6; tentative D call: TRBD1 (5 bases). V was pared by 0 bases and J by 0 bases, with 6 bases between. The CDR3 runs 16 residues. CDR1 is MRHNA and CDR2 is SNTAGT in the germline V gene. CDR3 loop: CASSDSDSSGANVLTF. The CDR3 DNA follows: TGTGCCAGCAGTGACTCAGACAGCTCTGGGGCCAACGTCCTGACTTTC.

V and J are TRBV6-5 and TRBJ1-6; D is unclear. V gave up 0 bases and J gave up 10 bases, with 7 bases separating them. The length of the CDR3 is 13 residues. Germline CDR1 is MNHEY and CDR2 is SVGAGI. CDR3 amino acids: CASSYSNRSPLHF. In nucleotides, the CDR3 is TGTGCCAGCAGTTACTCGAACCGATCACCCCTCCACTTT.

The CDR3 reads CASSTGQPEAFF. Written as DNA, the CDR3 is TGTGCCAGCAGTACCGGACAGCCTGAAGCTTTCTTT. The rearrangement uses TRBV6-6 and TRBJ1-1; TRBD1 is a possible D gene (6 bases). The CDR3 contains 12 residues. V was pared by 5 bases and J by 6 bases, with 10 bases between. CDR1 MNHNY and CDR2 SVGAGI come from the germline V gene (reference sequence).

The chain links TRBV2 to TRBJ1-1, with D tentatively TRBD1 (6 bases). V was clipped by 7 bases and J by 5 bases, with 17 bases between them. Germline assignment: CDR1 SNHLY and CDR2 FYNNEI. There are 14 residues in the CDR3. CDR3 sequence (DNA): TGTGCCAGCACAGGGGTGAGGGTTACAACTGAAGCTTTCTTT. Protein: CASTGVRVTTEAFF.

V and J are TRBV6-1 and TRBJ1-6; D unresolved. This CDR3 is built from 11 residues. Trimming removed 1 base from V and 9 bases from J, with 1 base in between. Germline V gene lookup returns CDR1 MNHNS and CDR2 SASEGT. CDR3 in amino acids: CASSEGSPLHF. CDR3 DNA sequence: TGTGCCAGCAGTGAAGGTTCACCCCTCCACTTT.

The chain recombines TRBV5-1 with TRBJ1-1; no clear D. CDR3 length: 14 residues. In germline, CDR1 is SGHRS, CDR2 YFSETQ. Trimming took off 4 bases at V and 4 bases at J, with 14 bases between the two ends. The CDR3 DNA follows: TGCGCCAGCAGCCTGGGGAATGTAGGCACTGAAGCTTTCTTT. Amino acids: CASSLGNVGTEAFF.